Sequencing of this T cell receptor (beta chain) was carried out in a study of T cell responses to AZD1222 COVID-19 vaccine. The data were produced by immunoSEQ multiplex PCR, yet TCRdb's version contains in-frame clones alone and is incomplete. The table has about 120,000 clones, around 88% seen once. Concerning this clone itself: Its antigen is undetermined.

There are 15 residues in the CDR3. Germline loops: CDR1 MDHEN, CDR2 SYDVKM. Trimming removed 2 bases from V and 0 bases from J, with 8 bases in between. Overall study results and limits: Spike as a whole was targeted by vaccine-associated CD4 TCRs, dominant at 160-218 and 743-854. Sampled repertoires all dated from after the peak T cell response. Once two AZD1222 doses were given, Spike-specific TCR breadth and depth went up.

The gene calls are TRBV28 and TRBJ1-5, with unresolved D. Specimen: peripheral blood, collected on day 0 of AZD1222 vaccination. The receptor comes from an adult in good health. The CDR3 sequence: CASSLGHYSNQPQHF. CDR3 sequence (DNA): TGTGCCAGCAGTTTAGGGCATTATAGCAATCAGCCCCAGCATTTT.